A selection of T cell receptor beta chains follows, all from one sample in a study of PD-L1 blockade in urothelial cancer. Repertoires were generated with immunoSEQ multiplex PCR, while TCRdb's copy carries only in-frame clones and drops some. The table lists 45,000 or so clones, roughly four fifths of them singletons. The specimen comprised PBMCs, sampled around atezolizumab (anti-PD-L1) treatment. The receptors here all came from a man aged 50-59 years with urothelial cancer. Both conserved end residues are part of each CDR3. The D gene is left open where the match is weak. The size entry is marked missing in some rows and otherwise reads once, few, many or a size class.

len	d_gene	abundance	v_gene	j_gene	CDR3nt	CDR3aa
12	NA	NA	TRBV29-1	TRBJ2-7	TGCAGCGTACGTGACAGGACCTACGAGCAGTACTTC	CSVRDRTYEQYF
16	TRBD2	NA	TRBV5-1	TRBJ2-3	TGCGCCAGCAGCTTGTGGGGCGGGAGGACCACAGATACGCAGTATTTT	CASSLWGGRTTDTQYF
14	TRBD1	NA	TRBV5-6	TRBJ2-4	TGTGCCAGCAGTCTTCGACAGGGAACAAACATTCAGTACTTC	CASSLRQGTNIQYF
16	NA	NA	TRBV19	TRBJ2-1	TGTGCCAGTAGTATAGCTAGCCCGAATCCCTACAATGAGCAGTTCTTC	CASSIASPNPYNEQFF
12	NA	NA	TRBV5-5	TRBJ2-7	TGTGCCAGCAGCTTGGTAGCGACTCAGCAGTACTTC	CASSLVATQQYF
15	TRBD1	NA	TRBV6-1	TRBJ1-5	TGTGCCAGCAGTGCCAGGGGGCCCGGCAATCAGCCCCAGCATTTT	CASSARGPGNQPQHF
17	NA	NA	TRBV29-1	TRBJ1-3	TGCAGCGGGGTCGTAGAAGAGGCTGCTCAATCTGGAAACACCATATATTTT	CSGVVEEAAQSGNTIYF
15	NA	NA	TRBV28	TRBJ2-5	TGTGCCAGCAGTCTTCCCACCGGCGGTCGGGAGACCCAGTACTTC	CASSLPTGGRETQYF
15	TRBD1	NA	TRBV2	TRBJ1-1	TGTGCCAGCAGAGATGACAGGGGGCGGAACACTGAAGCTTTCTTT	CASRDDRGRNTEAFF
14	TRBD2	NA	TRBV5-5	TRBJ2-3	TGTGCCAGCAGCTTACTAGCGGGGGGGGATACGCAGTATTTT	CASSLLAGGDTQYF
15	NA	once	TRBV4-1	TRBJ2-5	TGCGCCAGCAGCCCTGCAGGGAATCCCCCGGAGACCCAGTACTTC	CASSPAGNPPETQYF
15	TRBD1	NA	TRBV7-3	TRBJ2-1	TGTGCCAGCAGGCCCACAGGGGGCTCCTACAATGAGCAGTTCTTC	CASRPTGGSYNEQFF
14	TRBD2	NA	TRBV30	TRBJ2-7	TGTGCCTGGAGTCCTAGCGGATCCGTTCCAGAGCAGTACTTC	CAWSPSGSVPEQYF
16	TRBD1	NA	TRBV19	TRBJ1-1	TGTGCCAGTAGTATAGCCGGGACAGGAGCGAACACTGAAGCTTTCTTT	CASSIAGTGANTEAFF
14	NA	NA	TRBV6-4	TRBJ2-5	TGTGCCAGCAGCCCCTCCACAGGGAGAGAGACCCAGTACTTC	CASSPSTGRETQYF
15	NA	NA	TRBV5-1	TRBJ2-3	TGCGCCAGCAGCTCCGGAGTAAAGGACACAGATACGCAGTATTTT	CASSSGVKDTDTQYF